This is a list of T cell receptor beta chains from one sample in a study of blood T cell repertoires in COVID-19. The protocol was immunoSEQ multiplex PCR, while the TCRdb copy is restricted to in-frame clones and leaves out a portion. The sample contains 200,000 to 250,000 clones, approximately 85% of which appear only once. Specimen: peripheral blood. These receptors were taken from a woman in her 70s with COVID-19, enrolled during active disease. Each CDR3 is given with its conserved first and last residue. D genes are given only for firm matches. Part of the rows lack a size; the others show once, few, many or a class for expanded clones.

>17|.|.|TRBJ2-4|TRBV19
TGTGCCAGTAGTACAAACGCCCGACAGAAGATAGAAAACATTCAGTACTTC
CASSTNARQKIENIQYF
>15|TRBD2|.|TRBJ2-3|TRBV4-2
TGTGCCAGCAGCCCTAGCGGGGGGGGCACAGATACGCAGTATTTT
CASSPSGGGTDTQYF
>14|TRBD1|few|TRBJ1-2|TRBV29-1
TGCAGCGTCCTAAATGGACAGGGGCACGGTGGCTACACCTTC
CSVLNGQGHGGYTF
>16|TRBD1|.|TRBJ2-7|TRBV11-3
TGTGCCAGCAGCTTAGGTTTCAGGACAGGGGGCGACGAGCAGTACTTC
CASSLGFRTGGDEQYF
>15|TRBD1|once|TRBJ2-7|TRBV4-3
TGCGCCAGCAGCCACCGGACAGGGGGTCCCTACGAGCAGTACTTC
CASSHRTGGPYEQYF
>14|TRBD1|.|TRBJ1-1|TRBV5-1
TGCGCCAGCAGCCTGGGTCCGACAGGGGGAGAAGCTTTCTTT
CASSLGPTGGEAFF
>14|TRBD1|.|TRBJ1-5|TRBV3-1/TRBV3-2
TGTGCCAGCAGCCCGACAGGGGGCGATCAGCCCCAGCATTTT
CASSPTGGDQPQHF
>14|.|once|TRBJ1-3|TRBV9
TGTGCCAGCAGCGTAGACACTACGGGGTACACCATATATTTT
CASSVDTTGYTIYF
>13|.|.|TRBJ1-2|TRBV5-1
TGCGCCAGCAGCTTGGAGGCAGAGGATGGCTACACCTTC
CASSLEAEDGYTF
>15|.|.|TRBJ1-1|TRBV9
TGTGCCAGCAGCGACAGAGGGGGGGCGAACACTGAAGCTTTCTTT
CASSDRGGANTEAFF
>15|TRBD2|.|TRBJ2-7|TRBV3-1/TRBV3-2
TGTGCCAGCAGCCCCCGGACTAGCGGGTCCTACGAGCAGTACTTC
CASSPRTSGSYEQYF
>16|TRBD1|.|TRBJ1-4|TRBV7-2
TGTGCCAGCAGCTTAGTCGGGACAGTTGCCAATGAAAAACTGTTTTTT
CASSLVGTVANEKLFF
>15|TRBD1|.|TRBJ1-3|TRBV7-8
TGTGCCAGCAGCCGAGACAGGGACTCTGGAAACACCATATATTTT
CASSRDRDSGNTIYF
>14|TRBD2|.|TRBJ2-1|TRBV7-2
TGTGCCAGCAGCCGGACTAGCGGGAGTGTTGAGCAGTTCTTC
CASSRTSGSVEQFF
>15|TRBD1|.|TRBJ1-1|TRBV6-5
TGTGCCAGCAGTTTTACCGGGACAGGGAACACTGAAGCTTTCTTT
CASSFTGTGNTEAFF
>13|.|.|TRBJ2-7|TRBV24-1
TGTGCCACTGGGGGAGGATCCCTCGAAGAGCAGTACTTC
CATGGGSLEEQYF
>14|.|.|TRBJ2-3|TRBV6-6
TGTGCCAGCCTTCTTGGAGGGAGCGCAGATACGCAGTATTTT
CASLLGGSADTQYF
>14|.|.|TRBJ2-5|TRBV7-9
TGTGCCAGCAGCTTAGGCGGGAAGCAAGAGACCCAGTACTTC
CASSLGGKQETQYF
>12|.|.|TRBJ1-5|TRBV5-8
TGTGCCAGCAGCTTGGAAGGGAGGCCCCAGCATTTT
CASSLEGRPQHF